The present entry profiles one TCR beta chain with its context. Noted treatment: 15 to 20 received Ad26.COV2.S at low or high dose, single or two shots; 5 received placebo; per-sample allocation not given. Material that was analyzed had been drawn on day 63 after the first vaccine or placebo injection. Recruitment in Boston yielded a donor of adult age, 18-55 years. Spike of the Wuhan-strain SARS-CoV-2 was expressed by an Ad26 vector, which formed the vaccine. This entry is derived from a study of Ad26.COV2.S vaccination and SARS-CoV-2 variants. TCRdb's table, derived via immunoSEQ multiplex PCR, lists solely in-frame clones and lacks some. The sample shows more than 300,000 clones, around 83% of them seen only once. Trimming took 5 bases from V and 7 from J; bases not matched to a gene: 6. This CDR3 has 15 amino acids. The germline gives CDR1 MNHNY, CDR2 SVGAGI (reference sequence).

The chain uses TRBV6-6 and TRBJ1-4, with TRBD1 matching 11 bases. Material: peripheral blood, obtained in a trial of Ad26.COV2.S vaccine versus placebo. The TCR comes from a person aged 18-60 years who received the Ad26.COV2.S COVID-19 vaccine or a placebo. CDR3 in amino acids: CASSVPGTGGEKLFF. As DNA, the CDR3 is TGTGCCAGCAGTGTACCCGGGACAGGGGGTGAAAAACTGTTTTTT.